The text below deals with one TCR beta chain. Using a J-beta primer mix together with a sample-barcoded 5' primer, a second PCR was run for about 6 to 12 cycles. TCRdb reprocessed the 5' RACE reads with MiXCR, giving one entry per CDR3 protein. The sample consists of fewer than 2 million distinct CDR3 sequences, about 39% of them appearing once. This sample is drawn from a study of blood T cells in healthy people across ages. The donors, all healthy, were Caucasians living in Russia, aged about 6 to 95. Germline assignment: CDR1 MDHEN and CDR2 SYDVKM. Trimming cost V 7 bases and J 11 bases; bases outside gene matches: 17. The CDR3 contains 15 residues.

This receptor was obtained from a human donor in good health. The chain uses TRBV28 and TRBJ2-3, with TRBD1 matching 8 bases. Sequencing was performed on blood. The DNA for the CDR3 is TGTGCCAGCACCCTGACAGGGGTGGCGTCCGGCGAGCAGTATTTT. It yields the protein CASTLTGVASGEQYF.